This T cell receptor beta chain was sequenced in a study of identical twins' blood T cells. The CDR3 totals 13 residues. Germline V CDR1 and CDR2: MGHDK, SYGVNS. The ends were cut back, 6 bases at V and 7 bases at J, with 13 bases in the middle. Concerning this clonotype itself: What it binds is unknown.

MiXCR was run by TCRdb on the 5' RACE reads, yielding one entry per CDR3 protein. The sample lists roughly 380,000 distinct CDR3 sequences, roughly 30% occurring once. Findings of the study overall: Shared environment remains a possible cause of twin similarity. Each donor's most abundant TCRbeta clonotypes shared more CDR3 sequences with her twin than unrelated donors.

Reared together, all three twin pairs probably met the same infectious agents and vaccines. The chain links TRBV25-1 to TRBJ2-1; no definite D call. The sequence was collected from a woman aged 18-50 years in good health. Material for sequencing was PBMCs. In nucleotides, the CDR3 is TGTGCCAGCAGAATACAAGGGCTAAATGAGCAGTTCTTC. Encoded protein: CASRIQGLNEQFF.